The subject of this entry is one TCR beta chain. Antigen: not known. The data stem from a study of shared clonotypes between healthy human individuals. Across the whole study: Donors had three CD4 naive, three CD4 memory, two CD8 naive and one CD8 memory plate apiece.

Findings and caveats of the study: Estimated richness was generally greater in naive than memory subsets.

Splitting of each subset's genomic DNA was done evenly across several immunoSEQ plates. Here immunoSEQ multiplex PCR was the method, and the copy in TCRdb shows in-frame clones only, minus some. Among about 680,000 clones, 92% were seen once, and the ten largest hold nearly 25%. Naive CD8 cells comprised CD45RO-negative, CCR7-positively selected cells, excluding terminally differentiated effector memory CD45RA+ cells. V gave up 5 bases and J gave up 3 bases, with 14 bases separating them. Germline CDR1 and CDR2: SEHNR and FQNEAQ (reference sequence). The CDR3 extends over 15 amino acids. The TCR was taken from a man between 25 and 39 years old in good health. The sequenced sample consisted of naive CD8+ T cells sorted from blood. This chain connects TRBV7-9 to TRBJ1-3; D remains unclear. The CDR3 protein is CASSQVMEVGNTIYF. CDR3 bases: TGTGCCAGCAGCCAGGTTATGGAAGTTGGAAACACCATATATTTT.